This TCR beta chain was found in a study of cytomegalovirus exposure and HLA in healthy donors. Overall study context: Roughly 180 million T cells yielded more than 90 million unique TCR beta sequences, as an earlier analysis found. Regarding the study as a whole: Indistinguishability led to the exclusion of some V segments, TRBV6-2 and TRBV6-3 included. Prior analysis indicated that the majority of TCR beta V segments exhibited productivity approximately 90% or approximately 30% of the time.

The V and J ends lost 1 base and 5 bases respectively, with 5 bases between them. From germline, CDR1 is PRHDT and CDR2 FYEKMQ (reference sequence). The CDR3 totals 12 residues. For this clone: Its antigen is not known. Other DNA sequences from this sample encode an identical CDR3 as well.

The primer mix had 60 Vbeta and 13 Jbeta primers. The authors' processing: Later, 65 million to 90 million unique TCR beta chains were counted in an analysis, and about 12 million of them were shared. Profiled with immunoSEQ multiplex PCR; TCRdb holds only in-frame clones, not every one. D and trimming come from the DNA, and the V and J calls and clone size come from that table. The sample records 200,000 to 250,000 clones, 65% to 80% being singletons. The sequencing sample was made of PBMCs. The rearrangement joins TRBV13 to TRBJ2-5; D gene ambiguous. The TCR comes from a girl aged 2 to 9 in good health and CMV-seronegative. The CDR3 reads CASSLARETQYF. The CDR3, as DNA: TGTGCCAGCAGCTTAGCCCGGGAGACCCAGTACTTC.